This T cell receptor (beta chain) was recovered during a study of blood T cell repertoires in COVID-19. Looking at the study overall: Researchers got acute and convalescent COVID-19 samples from the United States, Italy and Spain.

Original analysis: It was from reference gene primer amplification that nucleated cell counts were estimated. Produced via immunoSEQ multiplex PCR; TCRdb's table is partial and in-frame only. V and J calls and clone size are those listed in that table; D and trimming were worked out from the DNA. The data hold about 120,000 clones, with over 75% observed a single time. V shed 7 bases, J shed 4 bases, and the junction held 1 base outside the gene matches. From germline, CDR1 is KGHDR and CDR2 SFDVKD. There are 13 residues in the CDR3. The chain recombines TRBV24-1 with TRBJ2-7; TRBD2 agrees at 12 bases. This receptor was taken from a man in his thirties or forties with COVID-19, enrolled during active disease. The sequenced sample was peripheral blood. CDR3 residues: CATRTSGRYEQYF. Here the CDR3 DNA reads TGTGCCACCAGGACTAGCGGGAGATACGAGCAGTACTTC.